The next 6 T cell receptor beta chains were all read from a single sample in a study of T cells in Graves' hyperthyroidism and ophthalmopathy. What was amplified from RNA transcripts were TCR beta CDR3 regions. TCR CDR3 regions were first amplified by RT-PCR with HTBI primers. TCRdb reanalysed the multiplex PCR reads using MiXCR and keeps one entry per CDR3 protein. Of 480,000 or so distinct CDR3 sequences listed, 40% to 50% are singletons. Sequencing input: peripheral blood or thyroid tissue (not recorded which). The source is an adult woman with Graves' disease, either hyperthyroidism or ophthalmopathy (not recorded which).

This sequence joins TRBV7-2 and TRBJ2-7, with D perhaps matching TRBD1 (10 bases). This CDR3 spans 17 amino acids. V was clipped by 1 base and J by 3 bases, with 19 bases between them. CDR1 is SGHTA and CDR2 is FQGNSA in the germline V gene. This CDR3 is CASSLGLAGQGIYEQYF. For the CDR3, the DNA is TGTGCCAGCAGCTTAGGCCTAGCGGGACAGGGGATCTACGAGCAGTACTTC.

CDR3 DNA: TGTGCCACCAGCCGGGATAGGGTGGGGTTCGAGCAGTACTTC. Protein: CATSRDRVGFEQYF. V is TRBV15 and J is TRBJ2-7; D possibly corresponds to TRBD2 (5 bases). The length of the CDR3 is 14 residues. Trimming cost V 5 bases and J 6 bases, with 17 bases left between them. Germline-derived CDR1 and CDR2 are LNHNV and YYDKDF (reference sequence).

CDR3 amino acids: CASSDLSSYNSPLHF. The DNA of the CDR3 is TGTGCCAGCAGTGACCTCAGCTCCTATAATTCACCCCTCCACTTT. The chain employs TRBV2 and TRBJ1-6; D is undetermined. The V end lost 3 bases, the J end lost 0 bases, and 6 bases lay between the germline ends. The CDR3 covers 15 residues. The germline V gene has CDR1 SNHLY and CDR2 FYNNEI.

The chain joins TRBV29-1 to TRBJ2-7; a weak D match, TRBD1 (5 bases). This CDR3 is built from 12 residues. Germline CDR1 SQVTM, CDR2 ANQGSEA. V lost 8 bases, J lost 3 bases, and 14 bases lay in between. CDR3 residues: CSLEQGFYEQYF. DNA of the CDR3: TGCAGCTTGGAGCAGGGTTTCTACGAGCAGTACTTC.

This clonotype was found a few times. V is TRBV7-8 and J is TRBJ1-2; D gene unclear. Germline V lookup: CDR1 SGHVS, CDR2 FQNEAQ. The germline V and J ends were trimmed by 5 bases and 2 bases, with 9 bases remaining between them. CDR3 size: 13 residues. CDR3 DNA sequence: TGTGCCAGCAGCCGAACAGTCAACTATGGCTACACCTTC. It yields the protein CASSRTVNYGYTF.

This clonotype has a single count. CDR3 DNA sequence: TGTGCCAGCAGCTCCCAACCCGGGACAGACTACGAGCAGTACTTC. Its translation is CASSSQPGTDYEQYF. The chain combines TRBV7-6 with TRBJ2-7; the match to TRBD1 covers 7 bases. The CDR3 sequence is 15 residues long. J lost 3 bases, V lost 4 bases, and 9 bases had no gene match. CDR1 and CDR2 from the germline V gene are SGHVS and FNYEAQ.